The following is a T cell receptor beta chain sequence with its context. Its antigen remains unidentified. The sample originates from a study of blood T cells in healthy people across ages. Study-level findings and limits: Researchers judged that diversity estimates from one million T cells fell short of true values.

Then a second PCR, running roughly 7 to 11 cycles, was carried out with a sample-barcoded 5' primer and a J-beta primer mix. Every cDNA molecule carried a tag from a template-switch adaptor bearing 12 random nucleotides. Every sample returned 2.5 million or more CDR3-containing paired-end reads. MiXCR, run by TCRdb on the 5' RACE reads, gives a single entry per CDR3 protein. The sample consists of 650,000 to 1,000,000 distinct CDR3 sequences, less than 60% of them appearing once. The sample, 7.5 to 10 milliliters of peripheral blood, was drawn from each donor. Germline CDR1 and CDR2: ENHRY and SYGVKD. Trimming shortened V by 1 base and J by 1 base, and 10 bases separated the two germline ends. The CDR3 consists of 15 residues.

The V and J genes are TRBV10-3 and TRBJ2-5, with D possibly being TRBD1 (5 bases). This TCR derives from a man older than 75 in good health. The specimen sequenced was blood. CDR3 DNA: TGTGCCATCAGTGAGTGGGCAGGGTCCCAAGAGACCCAGTACTTC. The encoded protein is CAISEWAGSQETQYF.